The entry that follows covers one T cell receptor beta chain sequence. The source of the sample is a study of blood T cell repertoires in COVID-19. Recruited during active infection, patients (from Seattle) were subsequently followed longitudinally. Only in-frame clones appear in the TCRdb table, and some are missing; sequencing was by immunoSEQ multiplex PCR. The sample carries 450,000 or so clones, approximately 89% recorded once. Per germline, CDR1 MNHEY and CDR2 SMNVEV (reference sequence). The CDR3 sequence is 14 residues long. V gave up 5 bases and J gave up 6 bases; unmatched junction bases: 8.

Sequencing was performed on peripheral blood. This sequence was found in a woman aged 40 to 50 with COVID-19, enrolled during active disease. The chain uses TRBV27 and TRBJ1-2; 8 bases align to TRBD1. The CDR3 loop reads CASSQRAGGNGYTF. The CDR3 region has the DNA TGTGCCAGCAGTCAAAGAGCAGGGGGCAATGGCTACACCTTC.